The entry below describes one TCR beta chain. Its antigen is unidentified. CDR1 and CDR2 (germline): LGHNA, YNFKEQ. The CDR3 contains 15 residues. J was trimmed by 7 bases and V by 3 bases; bases with no gene match: 9. PCR involved 60 Vbeta and 13 Jbeta primers. The assay was immunoSEQ multiplex PCR, and TCRdb's table has in-frame clones only and misses some. This table holds more than 35,000 clones, approximately 63% found once. This record comes from a study of cytomegalovirus exposure and HLA in healthy donors. Study-level points and caveats: In an earlier analysis, in fewer than 700 donors, most V segments appeared productive either ~87% or ~30% of the time. Later analysis indicated greater clonal expansion among HLA-associated TCR beta chains than among equally common other chains. Versus the approximately 700-donor mean, an Asian-associated ancestry cluster reportedly showed fewer N-insertions in a later analysis.

This TCR derives from a man aged 40-50 years in good health and CMV-seronegative. The chain couples TRBV4-2 to TRBJ1-2; 9 bases line up with TRBD1. Sequenced sample: PBMCs. The CDR3 sequence: CASSHPADRGSGYTF. As DNA, the CDR3 is TGTGCCAGCAGCCACCCCGCGGACAGGGGTTCTGGCTACACCTTC.